This TCR beta chain was documented in a study of shared clonotypes between healthy human individuals. Data came from immunoSEQ multiplex PCR; TCRdb stores just in-frame clones and leaves some out. The data hold some 2 million clones, with about 95% observed a single time. V gave up 4 bases and J gave up 2 bases; unmatched junction bases: 7. The CDR3 loop spans 16 amino acids. The germline V gene encodes CDR1 SGHAT and CDR2 FQNNGV. CD8 cells classed as naive were CD45RO-negative and positively selected for CCR7, excluding terminally differentiated effector memory CD45RA+ cells. The clonotype originates from a man younger than 30 in good health. Sequencing was done on a sample of naive CD8+ T cells sorted from blood. This chain uses TRBV11-2 with TRBJ2-1, with TRBD1 identical over 8 bases. The DNA of the CDR3 is TGTGCCAGCAGCTATCTTCGGACAGGGACCTACAATGAGCAGTTCTTC. Its protein is CASSYLRTGTYNEQFF.